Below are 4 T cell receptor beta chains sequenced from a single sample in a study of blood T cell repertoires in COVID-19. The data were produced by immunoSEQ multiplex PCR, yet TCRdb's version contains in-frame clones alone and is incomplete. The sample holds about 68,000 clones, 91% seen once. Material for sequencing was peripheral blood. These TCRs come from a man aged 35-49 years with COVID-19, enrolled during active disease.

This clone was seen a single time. CDR3 coding DNA: TGTGCCAGCAGCTTAGATTTCGGGACAGGGGGATACGAGCAGTACTTC. Translating gives CASSLDFGTGGYEQYF. This chain uses TRBV11-2 with TRBJ2-7; the match to TRBD1 covers 11 bases. The CDR3 runs to 16 residues. Germline CDR1 is SGHAT and CDR2 is FQNNGV. Unmatched junction bases numbered 5, after V lost 0 bases and J lost 4 bases.

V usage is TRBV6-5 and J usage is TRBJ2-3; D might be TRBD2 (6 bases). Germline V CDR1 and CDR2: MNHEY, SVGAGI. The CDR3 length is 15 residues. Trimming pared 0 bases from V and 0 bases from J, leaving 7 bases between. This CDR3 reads CASSYSDYSTDTQYF. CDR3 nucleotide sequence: TGTGCCAGCAGTTACTCGGACTACAGCACAGATACGCAGTATTTT.

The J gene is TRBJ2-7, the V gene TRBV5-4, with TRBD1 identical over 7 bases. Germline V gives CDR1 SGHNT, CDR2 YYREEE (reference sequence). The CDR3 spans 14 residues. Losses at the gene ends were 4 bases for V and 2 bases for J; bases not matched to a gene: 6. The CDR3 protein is CASSIGTDAYEQYF. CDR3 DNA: TGTGCCAGCAGCATAGGGACAGATGCCTACGAGCAGTACTTC.

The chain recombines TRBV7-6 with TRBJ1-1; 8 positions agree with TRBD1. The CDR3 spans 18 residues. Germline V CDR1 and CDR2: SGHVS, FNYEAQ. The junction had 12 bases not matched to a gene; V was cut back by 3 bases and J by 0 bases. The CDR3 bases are TGTGCCAGCAGCTTCGGGCAGGGGGCTTCTTCTATGAACACTGAAGCTTTCTTT. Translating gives CASSFGQGASSMNTEAFF.